Detailed here is one TCR beta chain. Some clones are missing from TCRdb's copy, which holds only in-frame ones; the method was immunoSEQ multiplex PCR. This table holds under 90,000 clones, more than 75% found once. This entry comes from a study of blood T cell repertoires in COVID-19. Whole-study context: Whether acute or convalescent, the COVID-19 samples came from the United States, Italy and Spain.

Sample: peripheral blood. This clonotype was obtained from a human donor in a cohort sampled during active COVID-19.

CDR3 amino acids: CASSRSRDQRAFF. The CDR3 region has the DNA TGTGCCAGCAGCCGGTCGAGGGATCAACGAGCTTTCTTT. The chain links TRBV9 to TRBJ1-1; no reliable D call. With 4 bases removed from V and 10 bases from J, the gap between germline ends came to 17 bases. The germline V gene encodes CDR1 SGDLS and CDR2 YYNGEE. CDR3 size: 13 residues.